The rows below give T cell receptor beta chains drawn from one sample of a study of PD-1 blockade in classical Hodgkin lymphoma. Some clones are missing from TCRdb's copy, which holds only in-frame ones; the method was immunoSEQ multiplex PCR. Found here are 50,000 to 65,000 clones, 75% to 95% of them singletons; the top ten hold approximately 10%. The sequences come from peripheral blood mononuclear cells (PBMCs), collected before the fourth cycle of nivolumab. These TCRs come from a human donor with classical Hodgkin lymphoma. CDR3s include the opening cysteine and the closing phenylalanine or tryptophan. A D gene is named only where the DNA matches it firmly. Clone size, where shown, is once, few, many, or a class for clones that have expanded.

d_gene: -; abundance: -; v_gene: TRBV19; j_gene: TRBJ1-1; CDR3nt: TGTGCCAGTAGTGTCGGCACAGGTACCCCTAACACTGAAGCTTTCTTT; CDR3aa: CASSVGTGTPNTEAFF
d_gene: -; abundance: -; v_gene: TRBV5-5; j_gene: TRBJ2-1; CDR3nt: TGTGCCAGCAGCTTGGCCGGCCCCCTTCAGCCCTACAATGAGCAGTTCTTC; CDR3aa: CASSLAGPLQPYNEQFF
d_gene: -; abundance: once; v_gene: TRBV25-1; j_gene: TRBJ2-2; CDR3nt: TGTGCCAGCAGTGTTGGGGTCACCGGGGAGCTGTTTTTT; CDR3aa: CASSVGVTGELFF
d_gene: TRBD1; abundance: once; v_gene: TRBV5-4; j_gene: TRBJ1-1; CDR3nt: TGTGCCAGCAGCTTGGCGGGACAGCCCATGAACACTGAAGCTTTCTTT; CDR3aa: CASSLAGQPMNTEAFF
d_gene: -; abundance: -; v_gene: TRBV29-1; j_gene: TRBJ1-1; CDR3nt: TGCAGCGTTGATTGGGGGATGGAAGCTTTCTTT; CDR3aa: CSVDWGMEAFF
d_gene: -; abundance: -; v_gene: TRBV5-1; j_gene: TRBJ1-5; CDR3nt: TGCGCCAGCAGCTTGGCGGGGTATGGTAGTCAGCCCCAGCATTTT; CDR3aa: CASSLAGYGSQPQHF
d_gene: TRBD1; abundance: -; v_gene: TRBV27; j_gene: TRBJ2-7; CDR3nt: TGTGCCAGCAGTCAAACCGGGACAGGGGCCTCCGAGCAGTACTTC; CDR3aa: CASSQTGTGASEQYF
d_gene: TRBD2; abundance: -; v_gene: TRBV18; j_gene: TRBJ2-1; CDR3nt: TGTGCCAGCTCACCGACTAGCGGGGGGGCCTACAATGAGCAGTTCTTC; CDR3aa: CASSPTSGGAYNEQFF
d_gene: -; abundance: -; v_gene: TRBV19; j_gene: TRBJ1-3; CDR3nt: TGTGCCAGTAGTATCCCGGGAGGAGGAAACACCATATATTTT; CDR3aa: CASSIPGGGNTIYF
d_gene: TRBD1; abundance: -; v_gene: TRBV9; j_gene: TRBJ1-6; CDR3nt: TGTGCCAGCAGCGGACAGGGAAATTCACCCCTCCACTTT; CDR3aa: CASSGQGNSPLHF
d_gene: -; abundance: -; v_gene: TRBV30; j_gene: TRBJ2-7; CDR3nt: TGTGCCTGGAGTCGCGGGACAAGCCGCTACGAGCAGTACTTC; CDR3aa: CAWSRGTSRYEQYF
d_gene: TRBD1; abundance: -; v_gene: TRBV7-9; j_gene: TRBJ1-1; CDR3nt: TGTGCCAGCAGCCGACAGGGAGGGACTGAAGCTTTCTTT; CDR3aa: CASSRQGGTEAFF
d_gene: -; abundance: -; v_gene: TRBV29-1; j_gene: TRBJ1-1; CDR3nt: TGCAGCGTTGTAAATGGCGCTGAAGCTTTCTTT; CDR3aa: CSVVNGAEAFF
d_gene: -; abundance: once; v_gene: TRBV7-7; j_gene: TRBJ2-2; CDR3nt: TGTGCTAGCGAGGGGAACACCGGGGAGCTGTTTTTT; CDR3aa: CASEGNTGELFF
d_gene: -; abundance: few; v_gene: TRBV2; j_gene: TRBJ1-5; CDR3nt: TGTGCCAGCGAGGGGCCCAATCAGCCCCAGCATTTT; CDR3aa: CASEGPNQPQHF
d_gene: TRBD1; abundance: -; v_gene: TRBV7-9; j_gene: TRBJ1-2; CDR3nt: TGTGCCAGCAGCTCAACTGCCCGACAGGGCCCTAACTATGGCTACACCTTC; CDR3aa: CASSSTARQGPNYGYTF
d_gene: TRBD1; abundance: -; v_gene: TRBV7-9; j_gene: TRBJ1-5; CDR3nt: TGTGCCAGCAGCCCGGGGACAGCAAATAATCAGCCCCAGCATTTT; CDR3aa: CASSPGTANNQPQHF
d_gene: TRBD2; abundance: once; v_gene: TRBV19; j_gene: TRBJ2-1; CDR3nt: TGTGCCAGTAGTTTAAGCGGGGGGGCCCTCAATGAGCAGTTCTTC; CDR3aa: CASSLSGGALNEQFF
d_gene: -; abundance: -; v_gene: TRBV27; j_gene: TRBJ2-2; CDR3nt: TGTGCCAGCAGGGGCACCGGGGAGCTGTTTTTT; CDR3aa: CASRGTGELFF
d_gene: -; abundance: -; v_gene: TRBV2; j_gene: TRBJ2-7; CDR3nt: TGTGCCAGCAGGCCCGGACAGATCAGCTCCTACGAGCAGTACTTC; CDR3aa: CASRPGQISSYEQYF
d_gene: -; abundance: -; v_gene: TRBV11-2; j_gene: TRBJ2-5; CDR3nt: TGTGCCAGCAGCTTAGTGCCCCCGCACCAGTCCCAGTACTTC; CDR3aa: CASSLVPPHQSQYF
d_gene: TRBD1; abundance: -; v_gene: TRBV30; j_gene: TRBJ1-6; CDR3nt: TGTGCCTGGAGTGTACAGGGGGCCGATAATTCACCCCTCCACTTT; CDR3aa: CAWSVQGADNSPLHF
d_gene: TRBD1; abundance: -; v_gene: TRBV14; j_gene: TRBJ2-7; CDR3nt: TGTGCCAGCAGCCAGGGACAGGGGGCGCGAAGGGAGCAGTACTTC; CDR3aa: CASSQGQGARREQYF
d_gene: TRBD1; abundance: -; v_gene: TRBV6-6; j_gene: TRBJ1-4; CDR3nt: TGTGCCAGCAGTTATTCGGACAGGGGCGGCGAAAAACTGTTTTTT; CDR3aa: CASSYSDRGGEKLFF
d_gene: TRBD1; abundance: few; v_gene: TRBV29-1; j_gene: TRBJ1-1; CDR3nt: TGCAGCGTCGACAGGGGGCGAAGCACTGAAGCTTTCTTT; CDR3aa: CSVDRGRSTEAFF
d_gene: -; abundance: -; v_gene: TRBV10-3; j_gene: TRBJ2-7; CDR3nt: TGTGCCATCAGTGCCAACTCCGACGAGCAGTACTTC; CDR3aa: CAISANSDEQYF
d_gene: -; abundance: -; v_gene: TRBV6-1; j_gene: TRBJ1-1; CDR3nt: TGTGCCAGCAGCAGGACTGAGGGTACTGAAGCTTTCTTT; CDR3aa: CASSRTEGTEAFF
d_gene: -; abundance: once; v_gene: TRBV12-5; j_gene: TRBJ1-2; CDR3nt: TGTGCTAGTGGTTTGATGGATGGCTACACCTTC; CDR3aa: CASGLMDGYTF
d_gene: -; abundance: -; v_gene: TRBV11-2; j_gene: TRBJ2-7; CDR3nt: TGTGCCAGCAGCTCCCTTCGGGGATTCTACGAGCAGTACTTC; CDR3aa: CASSSLRGFYEQYF
d_gene: TRBD2; abundance: -; v_gene: TRBV4-1; j_gene: TRBJ2-1; CDR3nt: TGCGCCAGCAGCCAAATCAGCGGGGGGGTCTACAATGAGCAGTTCTTC; CDR3aa: CASSQISGGVYNEQFF
d_gene: -; abundance: -; v_gene: TRBV5-1; j_gene: TRBJ2-7; CDR3nt: TGCGCCAGCAGCTTCGACTCGACCAGCGCGCCCTACGAGCAGTACTTC; CDR3aa: CASSFDSTSAPYEQYF
d_gene: TRBD2; abundance: -; v_gene: TRBV30; j_gene: TRBJ2-5; CDR3nt: TGTGCCTGGAATCGGGGGGGGGACCAGTACTTC; CDR3aa: CAWNRGGDQYF